The next 9 T cell receptor beta chains were all read from a single sample in a study of spatial heterogeneity in lung cancer. Time point noted: sample taken at primary tumor resection. One entry per CDR3 protein results from TCRdb running MiXCR on the 5' RACE reads. Among approximately 5,200 distinct CDR3 sequences listed, around 3.2% were seen once. The sample was normal lung tissue next to the tumor, taken at surgery. The receptors here all came from a male donor with early-stage non-small cell lung cancer.

Sample share makes this clonotype medium-sized. The V gene is TRBV7-9, the J gene TRBJ1-1; no clear D gene. Trimming shortened V by 2 bases and J by 8 bases, and 9 bases separated the two germline ends. In germline, CDR1 is SEHNR, CDR2 FQNEAQ (reference sequence). The CDR3 sequence is 12 residues long. As DNA, the CDR3 is TGTGCCAGCAGCTTAATATCCCAGGAAGCTTTCTTT. This translates into CASSLISQEAFF.

There are a few counts of this clonotype. The V and J genes are TRBV2 and TRBJ2-5; the D gene is possibly TRBD1 (5 bases). Germline CDR1 and CDR2: SNHLY and FYNNEI. V dropped 4 bases and J dropped 2 bases, with 11 bases sitting between them. The CDR3 spans 14 residues. Here the CDR3 reads CASSGQTKQETQYF. In nucleotides, the CDR3 is TGTGCCAGCAGTGGACAGACAAAGCAAGAGACCCAGTACTTC.

This clonotype was found many times. The chain links TRBV29-1 to TRBJ2-5, with a tentative D call TRBD1 (5 bases). The CDR3 extends over 13 amino acids. Between the trimmed V and J ends, which lost 3 bases and 1 base, there was a span of 9 bases. Germline CDR1 and CDR2: SQVTM and ANQGSEA. CDR3 protein: CSVEIGAQETQYF. The DNA for the CDR3 is TGCAGCGTTGAGATAGGGGCCCAAGAGACCCAGTACTTC.

By its share, this clonotype is medium-sized. The V call is TRBV10-3, the J call TRBJ2-5; 7 nucleotides align to TRBD2. CDR1 is ENHRY and CDR2 is SYGVKD in the germline V gene. CDR3 length: 16 amino acids. With V trimmed by 3 bases and J by 4 bases, 11 bases remained unmatched. The DNA for the CDR3 is TGTGCCATCAGTGACAAAAGCGGGGAGGCGTTAGAGACCCAGTACTTC. Translated, it gives CAISDKSGEALETQYF.

This clonotype is categorized as medium-sized (0.01 to 0.1%). The chain combines TRBV7-8 with TRBJ1-2; unclear D gene. The CDR3 totals 13 residues. Germline V gene data show CDR1 as SGHVS and CDR2 as FQNEAQ. Trimming pared 1 base from V and 8 bases from J, leaving 11 bases between. CDR3 DNA sequence: TGTGCCAGCAGCTTAGGGATTACGGGAGGCTACACCTTC. It yields the protein CASSLGITGGYTF.

V gene TRBV20-1 combines with J gene TRBJ2-5, with 14 bases lining up with TRBD2. The germline CDR1 and CDR2 sequences are DFQATT and SNEGSKA (reference sequence). CDR3 size: 14 residues. J gave up 2 bases and V 6 bases, and 2 bases lay outside the gene matches. CDR3: CSARTSGGQETQYF. The CDR3 DNA follows: TGCAGTGCAAGGACTAGCGGGGGGCAAGAGACCCAGTACTTC.

This clonotype showed up many times. The chain uses TRBV4-1 and TRBJ2-5, with TRBD1 matching over 7 bases. CDR3 size: 15 residues. J was trimmed by 1 base and V by 0 bases; bases with no gene match: 2. Germline V lookup: CDR1 MGHRA, CDR2 YSYEKL. The CDR3 region is CASSQDWDSQETQYF. CDR3 coding DNA: TGCGCCAGCAGCCAAGATTGGGACAGCCAAGAGACCCAGTACTTC.

This clonotype occurred many times. The rearrangement links TRBV19 to TRBJ2-2; D not resolved. This CDR3 region has 14 residues. Per the germline V gene, CDR1 is LNHDA and CDR2 is SQIVND (reference sequence). The germline V and J ends were trimmed by 6 bases and 0 bases, with 8 bases remaining between them. For the CDR3, the DNA is TGTGCCAGTAGCCCCCTCGCGAACACCGGGGAGCTGTTTTTT. This codes for CASSPLANTGELFF.

This clonotype was counted at least ten times. V and J are TRBV12-3 or TRBV12-4 and TRBJ2-1; D may be TRBD2 (5 bases). Between the trimmed V and J ends, which lost 4 bases and 6 bases, there was a span of 10 bases. CDR3 size: 13 residues. The CDR3 region is CASSSDYANEQFF. CDR3 DNA: TGTGCCAGCAGTTCAGACTATGCCAATGAGCAGTTCTTC.